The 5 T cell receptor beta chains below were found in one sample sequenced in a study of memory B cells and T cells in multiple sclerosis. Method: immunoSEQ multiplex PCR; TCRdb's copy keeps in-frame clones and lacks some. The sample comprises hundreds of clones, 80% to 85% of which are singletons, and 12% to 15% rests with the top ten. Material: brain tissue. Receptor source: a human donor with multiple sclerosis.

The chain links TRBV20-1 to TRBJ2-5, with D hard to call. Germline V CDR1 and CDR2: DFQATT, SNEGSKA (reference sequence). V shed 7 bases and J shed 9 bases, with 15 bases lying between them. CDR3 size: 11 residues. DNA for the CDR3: TGCAGTGGCTCCGGGCCGAACGCCCAGTACTTC. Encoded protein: CSGSGPNAQYF.

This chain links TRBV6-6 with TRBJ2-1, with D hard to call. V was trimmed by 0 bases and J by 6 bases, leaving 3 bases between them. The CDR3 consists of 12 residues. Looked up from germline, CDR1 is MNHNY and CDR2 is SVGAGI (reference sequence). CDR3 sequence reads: CASSYSSNEQFF. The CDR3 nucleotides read TGTGCCAGCAGTTACTCAAGCAATGAGCAGTTCTTC.

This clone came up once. The CDR3 DNA reads TGCGCCAGCAGCCTAGCGGGAGGGAAGAAGAATGAGCAGTTCTTC. Translated: CASSLAGGKKNEQFF. The chain links TRBV5-1 to TRBJ2-1; 12 bases agree with TRBD2. This CDR3 has 15 amino acids. The J segment lost 7 bases and the V segment lost 4 bases, leaving 6 bases of the junction unmatched. CDR1 SGHRS and CDR2 YFSETQ come from the germline V gene.

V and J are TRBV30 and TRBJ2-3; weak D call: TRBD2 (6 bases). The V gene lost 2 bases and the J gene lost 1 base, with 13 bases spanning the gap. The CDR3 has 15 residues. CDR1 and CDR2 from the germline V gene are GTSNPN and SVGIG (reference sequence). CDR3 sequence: CAWSLAEPRTDTQYF. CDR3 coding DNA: TGTGCCTGGAGTTTAGCGGAGCCTCGCACAGATACGCAGTATTTT.

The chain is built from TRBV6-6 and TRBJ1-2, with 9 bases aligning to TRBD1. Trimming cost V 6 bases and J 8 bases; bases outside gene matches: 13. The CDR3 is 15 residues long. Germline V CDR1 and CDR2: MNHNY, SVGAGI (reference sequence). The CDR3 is CASRDTYRGQYGYTF. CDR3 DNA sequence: TGTGCCAGCAGGGACACTTACAGGGGGCAGTACGGCTACACCTTC.